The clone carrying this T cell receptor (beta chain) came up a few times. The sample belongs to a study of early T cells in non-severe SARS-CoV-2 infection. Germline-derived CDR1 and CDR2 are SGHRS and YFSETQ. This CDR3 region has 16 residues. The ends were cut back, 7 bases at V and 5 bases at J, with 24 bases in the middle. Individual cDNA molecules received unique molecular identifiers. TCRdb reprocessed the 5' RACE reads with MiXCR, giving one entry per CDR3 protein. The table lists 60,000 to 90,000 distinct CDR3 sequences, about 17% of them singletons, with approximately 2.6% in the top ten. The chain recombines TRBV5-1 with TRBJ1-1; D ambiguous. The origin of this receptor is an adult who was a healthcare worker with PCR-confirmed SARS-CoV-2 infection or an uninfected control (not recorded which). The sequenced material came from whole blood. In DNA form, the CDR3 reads TGCGCCAGCCGCTACCCTAGGACCGAGCAACCTACTGAAGCTTTCTTT. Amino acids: CASRYPRTEQPTEAFF. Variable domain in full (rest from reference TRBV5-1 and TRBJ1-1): KAGVTQTPRYLIKTRGQQVTLSCSPISGHRSVSWYQQTPGQGLQFLFEYFSETQRNKGNFPGRFSGRQFSNSRSEMNVSTLELGDSALYLCASRYPRTEQPTEAFFGQGTRLTVV.